The following is a TCR beta chain sequence with its context. What antigen it recognizes has not been identified. Base-call qualities are not available, and no considerably larger clone is one nucleotide away. After removal of 0 bases from V and 2 bases from J, the junction retains 7 bases not matched to a gene. CDR1 and CDR2 are drawn from the germline V gene (reference sequence): MNHNY, SVGAGI. Measured from the cysteine to the phenylalanine, the CDR3 is 16 residues long. CDR3 DNA is the only sequence kept; it has 48 bases, read in frame from the first base. The data originate from a study of shared clonotypes between healthy human individuals (dated by TCRdb to the early 2020s). A note on the overall study: The cohort comprised a couple of women and a few men aged 18 to 49 years. For each donor, three plates each were used for CD4 naive and CD4 memory, two plates were used for CD8 naive, and one plate was used for CD8 memory. To estimate repertoire size and how much clonotypes are shared between individuals, the study performed deep sequencing of blood TCR repertoires from a few healthy adults. To increase sequencing depth and limit assay-specific biases, different laboratories used diverse techniques to prepare libraries and sequence TCR repertoires. Per donor, leukapheresis produced somewhere between about 0.94 and 9 billion PBMCs. Findings and caveats that apply to the study as a whole: Pairwise subsampling led to the expectation that sequencing depth would affect the degree of clonotype sharing among donors. Higher generation probabilities were observed for clonotypes shared by all four sorted-subset donors than for non-shared clonotypes. Naive subsets generally had larger estimated clonotype richness than memory subsets. When a few donors were compared, the shared fraction of clonotypes was about 5% for naive CD4, around 4% for naive CD8, 2.3% for memory CD4, and roughly 0.43% for memory CD8. Even with the large sequencing depth, rarefaction of the sorted-subset datasets indicated that sequencing was incomplete. The small number of donors limited the genetic and exposure-history diversity represented. Sampling was restricted to blood, and TCR repertoires in tissue are likely to differ from TCR repertoires in blood.

The donors were healthy, HIV-negative adults who had no recently reported acute infections or vaccinations. Every donor was a Caucasian adult living in Nashville, Tennessee, USA. CD4+ T cells were enriched by magnetic negative selection; naive cells were then positively selected on CD45RA, and the negative fraction formed the memory subset. Blood was collected by leukapheresis, and PBMCs were isolated by Ficoll-Histopaque density gradient centrifugation and then cryopreserved in liquid nitrogen vapor phase. Analytical flow cytometry was used to check the purity and quantity of each magnetically sorted T cell population. Genomic DNA was isolated from every sorted fraction and measured by UV absorbance on a Nanodrop 2000c. Using the deep immunoSEQ assay, TCR CDR3 regions were amplified from genomic DNA by multiplex PCR. Extracted genomic DNA from each cell subset was spread evenly across all wells of several immunoSEQ 96-well plates, with each plate serving as a replicate. Each replicate PCR for sorted subsets received around 200 ng genomic DNA, equal to roughly 33,000 T cell genomes. Purified libraries were measured with a Qubit 3.0 fluorometer, size-checked on a Bioanalyzer 2100, and measured again with the KAPA Library Quantification kit. Every immunoSEQ 96-well plate was sequenced on a dedicated single-read 150-cycle Illumina NextSeq 550 flow cell. Concerning the study's data processing: Because the immunoSEQ output held only junctional sequences and lacked quality scores, the filtering could not match the filtering applied to full-length reads. To assign V/J genes and CDR3, sequences were annotated using PyIR, a Python wrapper for IgBLAST v1.9, with IMGT germline references. Reads were filtered out if the reads had weak V/J assignments (E-value above 1e-6), no CDR3, stop codons, out-of-frame junctions, or ambiguous translated residues. A V3J clonotype was defined by an identical inferred V gene, J gene, and CDR3 amino acid sequence. The percentage overlap between two repertoires was calculated by dividing the number of shared unique clonotypes by the size of the smaller repertoire. Repertoire richness was assessed with RTK rarefaction, the Chao1 estimator, and Recon v2.1 estimates of unobserved clonotypes. Generation probabilities were computed with OLGA for all TCRbeta clonotypes obtained by the gDNA method from a handful of donors. Drawn from immuneACCESS, this table holds only the in-frame rearrangements with V and J called that TCRdb kept. Clones are partly lost; checked studies trace under half to an unresolved V gene and leave the rest unexplained. That table is the source of V, J and clone size, and D and trimming were worked out from the DNA. The sample includes about 1 million clones, with around 76% observed a single time. 1.4% of the sample rests with the top ten.

This clonotype originated in a man aged 18 to 35 in good health. The sample comprised memory CD4+ T cells sorted from blood. Explained via the paper, the cell subset or site label denotes: CD45RA-negative fraction. This chain joins TRBV6-6 to TRBJ2-7; 7 bases in the junction line up with TRBD2. The nucleotide sequence reads as follows: TGTGCCAGCAGTTACTCGGTTAGCGGGCCTACCTACGAGCAGTACTTC. The encoded protein is CASSYSVSGPTYEQYF.